This T cell receptor beta chain was profiled in a study of blood T cell repertoires in COVID-19. About the study: COVID-19 samples, acute and convalescent, were from the United States, Italy and Spain. PBMCs, B-cell-depleted T cells, or T cells provided the cDNA or gDNA that made up the material.

Profiling relied on immunoSEQ multiplex PCR, and the TCRdb table lists in-frame clones only, not all of them. The profile shows 95,000 to 120,000 clones, approximately 83% of them singletons. The CDR3 consists of 14 residues. The V gene end was trimmed by 2 bases and the J gene end by 5 bases; junction bases not matched to a gene: 5. Germline V gene data show CDR1 as LGHNA and CDR2 as YSLEER. The table lists this clone with a count of one. V and J are TRBV4-3 and TRBJ1-2; 7 nucleotides match TRBD1. This TCR was sampled from a woman between 65 and 79 years old with acute or convalescent COVID-19. The sequencing input was peripheral blood. DNA for the CDR3: TGCGCCAGCAGCCAACACCCGACAGGGTATGGCTACACCTTC. It encodes CASSQHPTGYGYTF.